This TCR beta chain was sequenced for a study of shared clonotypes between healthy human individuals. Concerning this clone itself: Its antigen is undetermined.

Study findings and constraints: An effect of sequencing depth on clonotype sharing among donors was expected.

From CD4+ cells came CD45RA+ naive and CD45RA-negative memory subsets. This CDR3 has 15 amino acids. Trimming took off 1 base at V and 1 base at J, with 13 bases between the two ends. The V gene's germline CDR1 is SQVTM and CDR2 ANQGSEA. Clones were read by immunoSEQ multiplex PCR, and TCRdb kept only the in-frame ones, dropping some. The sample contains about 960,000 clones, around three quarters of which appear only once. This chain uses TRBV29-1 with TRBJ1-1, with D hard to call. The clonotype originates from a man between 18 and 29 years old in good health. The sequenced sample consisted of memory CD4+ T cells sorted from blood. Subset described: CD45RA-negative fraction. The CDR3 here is CSVEARLSENTEAFF. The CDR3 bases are TGCAGCGTTGAAGCTAGGTTATCGGAGAACACTGAAGCTTTCTTT. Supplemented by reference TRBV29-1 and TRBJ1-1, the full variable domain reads SAVISQKPSRDICQRGTSLTIQCQVDSQVTMMFWYRQQPGQSLTLIATANQGSEATYESGFVIDKFPISRPNLTFSTLTVSNMSPEDSSIYLCSVEARLSENTEAFFGQGTRLTVV.